A single sample is the source of the 26 T cell receptor beta chains below, sequenced in a study of Ad26.COV2.S vaccination and SARS-CoV-2 variants. Clones were read by immunoSEQ multiplex PCR, and TCRdb kept only the in-frame ones, dropping some. The data hold just over 350,000 clones, with roughly 81% observed a single time. The treatment denotes: 15 to 20 received Ad26.COV2.S at low or high dose, single or two shots; five or six received placebo; per-sample allocation not given. Collection of samples fell on day 63 after the first vaccine or placebo injection. The starting material was peripheral blood, obtained in a trial of Ad26.COV2.S vaccine versus placebo. These receptor sequences come from a person between 18 and 65 years old who received the Ad26.COV2.S COVID-19 vaccine or a placebo.

V is TRBV7-9 and J is TRBJ2-6; D gene unclear. V lost 5 bases, J lost 6 bases, and 11 bases lay in between. The germline gives CDR1 SEHNR, CDR2 FQNEAQ (reference sequence). CDR3 length equals 14 residues. The CDR3 sequence: CASSPSEVANVLTF. The CDR3 bases are TGTGCCAGCAGCCCTTCTGAGGTGGCCAACGTCCTGACTTTC.

V usage is TRBV7-2 and J usage is TRBJ1-4, with 7 bases fitting TRBD1. After removal of 3 bases from V and 2 bases from J, the junction contained 6 bases not matched to a gene. The CDR3 has 16 residues. The germline V gene has CDR1 SGHTA and CDR2 FQGNSA. This CDR3 reads CASSFQGGATNEKLFF. The CDR3 nucleotides are TGTGCCAGCAGCTTTCAGGGGGGCGCGACTAATGAAAAACTGTTTTTT.

The genes are TRBV18 and TRBJ1-4; perhaps TRBD1 as D (6 bases). From germline, CDR1 is KGHSH and CDR2 LQKENI. V lost 3 bases, J lost 6 bases, and 14 bases lay in between. The CDR3 loop spans 15 amino acids. For the CDR3, the DNA is TGTGCCAGCTCACCCTTCGCGGGGGCAGATGAAAAACTGTTTTTT. Its translation: CASSPFAGADEKLFF.

The rearrangement uses TRBV5-4 and TRBJ2-3, with D tentatively TRBD2 (5 bases). The length of the CDR3 is 15 residues. Trimming removed 4 bases from V and 1 base from J, with 13 bases in between. Germline V gene lookup returns CDR1 SGHNT and CDR2 YYREEE (reference sequence). DNA of the CDR3: TGTGCCAGCAGCCCCCGTGGTAGCGGCACAGATACGCAGTATTTT. Protein sequence: CASSPRGSGTDTQYF.

J is TRBJ2-7 and V is TRBV5-8; 11 bases map to TRBD2. V was pared by 2 bases and J by 3 bases, with 4 bases of the junction left unmatched. Germline V gene lookup returns CDR1 SGHTS and CDR2 YDEGEE. CDR3 length equals 15 residues. This CDR3 reads CASSFRLAGNYEQYF. The CDR3 DNA is TGTGCCAGCAGCTTCCGACTAGCGGGGAACTACGAGCAGTACTTC.

The chain is built from TRBV5-1 and TRBJ1-1, with D possibly TRBD1 on 5 matching bases. The CDR3 totals 14 residues. The germline gives CDR1 SGHRS, CDR2 YFSETQ. Trimming stripped 5 bases from V and 1 base from J, with 12 bases between. The CDR3 loop reads CASRNGGWNTEAFF. CDR3 bases: TGCGCCAGCAGGAACGGGGGATGGAACACTGAAGCTTTCTTT.

V and J are TRBV24-1 and TRBJ2-3; 9 bases fit TRBD1. The V gene end was trimmed by 7 bases and the J gene end by 5 bases; junction bases not matched to a gene: 6. Per the germline V gene, CDR1 is KGHDR and CDR2 is SFDVKD. The length of the CDR3 is 14 residues. This CDR3 is CATRDRGSGDTQYF. The CDR3 nucleotides are TGTGCCACCAGGGACAGGGGTTCCGGAGATACGCAGTATTTT.

This clone was seen a few times. V gene TRBV10-1 combines with J gene TRBJ1-1; the match to TRBD1 covers 9 bases. Germline CDR1 WNHNN, CDR2 SYGVQD (reference sequence). With 8 bases clipped from V and 3 bases from J, the junction kept 7 bases outside the gene matches. This CDR3 is built from 14 residues. CDR3 DNA: TGCGCCAGCCGCCTAAGACAGGGGGACACTGAAGCTTTCTTT. This codes for CASRLRQGDTEAFF.

The V and J genes are TRBV10-3 and TRBJ1-6, with 9 positions matching TRBD1. V dropped 6 bases and J dropped 9; count of bases not matched to a gene: 6. Germline V gives CDR1 ENHRY, CDR2 SYGVKD. The CDR3 contains 14 residues. CDR3 sequence (DNA): TGTGCCATCAGGGGACAGGGAGACGGTTCACCCCTCCACTTT. It codes for CAIRGQGDGSPLHF.

The J gene is TRBJ2-1, the V gene TRBV7-2, with 9 bases identical to TRBD2. This CDR3 contains 16 residues. V dropped 1 base and J dropped 3; count of bases not matched to a gene: 4. CDR1 is SGHTA, CDR2 FQGNSA, per germline. The CDR3 DNA follows: TGTGCCAGCAGCTTAGTTACTAGCGGGCGCTACAATGAGCAGTTCTTC. It translates to CASSLVTSGRYNEQFF.

The chain is built from TRBV2 and TRBJ2-1, with 7 bases aligning to TRBD2. Germline V CDR1 and CDR2: SNHLY, FYNNEI. The length of the CDR3 is 15 residues. Trimming at V came to 8 bases and at J to 3 bases, leaving 10 bases not matched to a gene. The CDR3 protein is CASLGGTTDYNEQFF. CDR3 nucleotides: TGTGCCAGCTTGGGCGGGACTACCGACTACAATGAGCAGTTCTTC.

The chain links TRBV6-2 or TRBV6-3 to TRBJ2-7, with TRBD2 as a possible D gene (6 bases). CDR3 length equals 16 residues. Trimming pared 6 bases from V and 1 base from J, leaving 19 bases between. Germline CDR1 and CDR2: MNHEY and SVGEGT. The CDR3 loop is CASSRIGGTESYEQYF. CDR3 nucleotides: TGTGCCAGCAGCCGAATCGGCGGGACGGAGTCCTACGAGCAGTACTTC.

This chain uses TRBV29-1 with TRBJ2-1, with 8 nucleotides matching TRBD2. This CDR3 is 17 amino acids long. The J segment lost 5 bases and the V segment lost 4 bases, leaving 16 bases of the junction unmatched. From germline, CDR1 is SQVTM and CDR2 ANQGSEA. The CDR3, as DNA: TGCAGCGTTGCGATTAATCTGGAATCGGGGGGGAACAATGAGCAGTTCTTC. This codes for CSVAINLESGGNNEQFF.

A word on this clone: Additional DNA sequences in this sample encode the identical CDR3. This chain uses TRBV24-1 with TRBJ2-1; D unclear. Germline CDR1 is KGHDR and CDR2 is SFDVKD. There are 11 residues in the CDR3. V was cut by 3 bases and J by 8 bases, with 4 bases left in between. For the CDR3, the DNA is TGTGCCACCAGTGATGGGGATGAGCAGTTCTTC. Translation: CATSDGDEQFF.

The gene calls are TRBV2 and TRBJ2-2; TRBD2 matches 11 bases. Germline lookup yields CDR1 SNHLY and CDR2 FYNNEI. After removal of 7 bases from V and 8 bases from J, the junction contained 6 bases not matched to a gene. This CDR3 has 14 amino acids. For the CDR3, the DNA is TGTGCCAGCAATGGACTAGCGGGTAGAGGGGAGCTGTTTTTT. Protein: CASNGLAGRGELFF.

This chain joins TRBV18 and TRBJ1-6; D is undetermined. CDR1 KGHSH and CDR2 LQKENI come from the germline V gene. The CDR3 is 16 amino acids. V lost 2 bases to trimming and J lost 10 bases, with 18 bases between them. CDR3 sequence reads: CASSPGWASSGSPLHF. Here the CDR3 DNA reads TGTGCCAGCTCACCAGGATGGGCATCCTCCGGGTCACCCCTCCACTTT.

This chain links TRBV6-5 with TRBJ2-4; D call uncertain. Per the germline V gene, CDR1 is MNHEY and CDR2 is SVGAGI. The CDR3 contains 15 residues. V was cut by 6 bases and J by 8 bases, with 20 bases left in between. CDR3 loop: CASSAAHPPGDIQYF. CDR3 bases: TGTGCCAGCAGCGCCGCCCACCCCCCGGGTGACATTCAGTACTTC.

This clone was seen once. The rearrangement uses TRBV18 and TRBJ1-5, with D perhaps matching TRBD1 (6 bases). The germline V gene encodes CDR1 KGHSH and CDR2 LQKENI. V was pared by 3 bases and J by 0 bases, with 12 bases between. The CDR3 runs 16 residues. In nucleotides, the CDR3 is TGTGCCAGCTCACCCCAGGGGCTGTATAGCAATCAGCCCCAGCATTTT. Translating gives CASSPQGLYSNQPQHF. Combining the CDR3 with reference TRBV18 and TRBJ1-5 gives the whole variable domain NAGVMQNPRHLVRRRGQEARLRCSPMKGHSHVYWYRQLPEEGLKFMVYLQKENIIDESGMPKERFSAEFPKEGPSILRIQQVVRGDSAAYFCASSPQGLYSNQPQHFGDGTRLSIL.

The chain combines TRBV5-1 with TRBJ2-1, with D maybe TRBD2 (7 bases). V was pared by 6 bases and J by 4 bases, with 17 bases between. CDR3 length: 15 residues. Germline assignment: CDR1 SGHRS and CDR2 YFSETQ. CDR3 protein: CASTLMGGLYNEQFF. CDR3 DNA sequence: TGCGCCAGCACCCTTATGGGGGGGCTGTACAATGAGCAGTTCTTC.

The chain carries TRBV30 and TRBJ1-5; D is unclear. The CDR3 extends over 13 amino acids. V dropped 2 bases and J dropped 5 bases, with 10 bases sitting between them. Per germline, CDR1 GTSNPN and CDR2 SVGIG (reference sequence). The CDR3 nucleotides are TGTGCCTGGAGTACCGGCGCCGATCAGCCCCAGCATTTT. Translation gives CAWSTGADQPQHF.

The chain employs TRBV2 and TRBJ2-3, with D possibly matching TRBD2 (5 bases). Germline V gene lookup returns CDR1 SNHLY and CDR2 FYNNEI. The V gene lost 2 bases and the J gene lost 2 bases, with 11 bases spanning the gap. The CDR3 has 15 residues. This CDR3 is CASSESSGYTDTQYF. The DNA of the CDR3 is TGTGCCAGCAGTGAATCTTCGGGATACACAGATACGCAGTATTTT.

This chain links TRBV4-3 with TRBJ2-1; 8 bases line up with TRBD2. The CDR3 is 16 residues long. V lost 0 bases and J lost 3; bases outside the gene matches: 4. Germline V CDR1 and CDR2: LGHNA, YSLEER. The CDR3 sequence is CASSQEAGDDYNEQFF. Here the CDR3 DNA reads TGCGCCAGCAGCCAAGAAGCGGGAGATGACTACAATGAGCAGTTCTTC.

This CDR3 is CASSQAPGAWGYSGELFF. The CDR3 DNA is TGCGCCAGCAGCCAAGCCCCGGGGGCGTGGGGATATAGCGGGGAGCTGTTTTTT. The V call is TRBV4-1, the J call TRBJ2-2; D may correspond to TRBD1 or TRBD2 (6 bases each). CDR3 length: 18 amino acids. CDR1 and CDR2 (germline): MGHRA, YSYEKL. With 1 base removed from V and 7 bases from J, the gap between germline ends came to 22 bases.

V usage is TRBV28 and J usage is TRBJ2-7; D may match TRBD1 or TRBD2 (5 bases each). The ends were cut back, 6 bases at V and 6 bases at J, with 18 bases in the middle. The CDR3 consists of 14 residues. In germline, CDR1 is MDHEN, CDR2 SYDVKM. CDR3 amino acids: CASRITGPLREQYF. DNA of the CDR3: TGTGCCAGCAGGATTACGGGGCCCCTTCGCGAGCAGTACTTC.

The chain is built from TRBV9 and TRBJ2-1; 9 bases are a match to TRBD2. This CDR3 has 15 amino acids. V lost 4 bases and J lost 3; bases outside the gene matches: 5. The germline CDR1 and CDR2 sequences are SGDLS and YYNGEE. As DNA, the CDR3 is TGTGCCAGCAGCCCCGGGACTAGCCACTACAATGAGCAGTTCTTC. Translating gives CASSPGTSHYNEQFF.

The CDR3 protein is CASSYSSGLSRSYTF. In DNA form, the CDR3 reads TGTGCCAGCAGTTACTCGAGCGGCCTTTCGAGGAGCTACACCTTC. The rearrangement uses TRBV6-5 and TRBJ1-2; D is ambiguous. The CDR3 totals 15 residues. The ends were cut back, 0 bases at V and 9 bases at J, with 17 bases in the middle. Germline loops: CDR1 MNHEY, CDR2 SVGAGI.